This T cell receptor (beta chain) was retrieved from a study of vaccination and CD4 T cells after COVID-19. To note about this clonotype: Its antigen remains unidentified.

The CDR3 consists of 16 residues. Trimming stripped 0 bases from V and 3 bases from J, with 12 bases between. CDR1 is MNHEY, CDR2 SMNVEV, per germline (reference sequence). The Oncomine TCR Beta short-read assay sequenced DNA from cultured CD4+ T cells. TCRdb re-called the PCR reads with MiXCR, one entry per CDR3 protein. The table records fewer than 9,500 distinct CDR3 sequences, about 68% of them present only once. Treatment: roughly ten-day PBMC culture with coronavirus spike peptide pools or control peptides (ViraFEST assay). What was sequenced was CD4+ T cells from blood, cultured in vitro. V usage is TRBV27 and J usage is TRBJ1-5, with D perhaps matching TRBD1 (5 bases). The TCR originated in a human donor who had recovered from COVID-19. CDR3 protein: CASSLSGWGPNQPQHF. CDR3 nucleotide sequence: TGTGCCAGCAGTTTATCTGGGTGGGGCCCCAATCAGCCCCAGCATTTT.